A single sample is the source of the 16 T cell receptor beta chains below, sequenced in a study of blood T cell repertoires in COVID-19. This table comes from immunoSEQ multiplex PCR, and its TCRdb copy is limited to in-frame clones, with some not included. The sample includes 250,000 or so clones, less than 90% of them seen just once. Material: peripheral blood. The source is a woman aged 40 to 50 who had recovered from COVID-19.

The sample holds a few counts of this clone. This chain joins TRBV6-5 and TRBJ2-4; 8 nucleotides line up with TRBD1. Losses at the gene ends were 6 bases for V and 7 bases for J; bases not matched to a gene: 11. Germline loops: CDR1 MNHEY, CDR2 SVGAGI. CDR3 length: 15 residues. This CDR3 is CASSEDRVVRNIQYF. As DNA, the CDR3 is TGTGCCAGCAGCGAGGACAGGGTAGTTAGGAACATTCAGTACTTC.

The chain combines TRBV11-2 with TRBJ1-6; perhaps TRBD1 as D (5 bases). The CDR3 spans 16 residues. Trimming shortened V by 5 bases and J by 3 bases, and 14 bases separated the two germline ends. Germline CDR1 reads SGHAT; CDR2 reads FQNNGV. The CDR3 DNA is TGTGCCAGCAGCGGGGCCGCGGCAAGCTATAATTCACCCCTCCACTTT. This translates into CASSGAAASYNSPLHF.

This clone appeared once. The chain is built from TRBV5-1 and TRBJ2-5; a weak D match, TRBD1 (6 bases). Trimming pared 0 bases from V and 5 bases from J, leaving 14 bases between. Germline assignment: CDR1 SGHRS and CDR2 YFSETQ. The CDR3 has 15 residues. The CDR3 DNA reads TGCGCCAGCAGCTTGGCCAACAGGGTGTTGGAGACCCAGTACTTC. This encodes CASSLANRVLETQYF.

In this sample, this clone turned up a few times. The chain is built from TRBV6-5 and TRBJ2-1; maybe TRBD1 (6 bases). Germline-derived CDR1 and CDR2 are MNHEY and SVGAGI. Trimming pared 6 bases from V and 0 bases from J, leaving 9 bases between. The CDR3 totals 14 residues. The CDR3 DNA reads TGTGCCAGCAGGCGGACAGACTCCTACAATGAGCAGTTCTTC. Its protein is CASRRTDSYNEQFF.

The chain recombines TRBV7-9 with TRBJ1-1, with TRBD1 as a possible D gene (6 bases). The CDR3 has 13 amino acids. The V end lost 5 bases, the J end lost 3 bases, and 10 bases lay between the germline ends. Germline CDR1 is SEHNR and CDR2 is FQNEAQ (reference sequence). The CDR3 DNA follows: TGTGCCAGCAGCCCACAGGGTGACACTGAAGCTTTCTTT. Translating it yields CASSPQGDTEAFF. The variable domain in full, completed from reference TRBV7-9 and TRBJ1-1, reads DTGVSQNPRHKITKRGQNVTFRCDPISEHNRLYWYRQTLGQGPEFLTYFQNEAQLEKSRLLSDRFSAERPKGSFSTLEIQRTEQGDSAMYLCASSPQGDTEAFFGQGTRLTVV.

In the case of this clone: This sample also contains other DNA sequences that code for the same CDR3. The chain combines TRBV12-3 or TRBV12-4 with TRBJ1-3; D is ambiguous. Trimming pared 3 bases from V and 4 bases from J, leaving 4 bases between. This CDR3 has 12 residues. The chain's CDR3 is CASSFSGNTIYF. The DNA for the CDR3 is TGTGCCAGCAGTTTTTCGGGAAACACCATATATTTT.

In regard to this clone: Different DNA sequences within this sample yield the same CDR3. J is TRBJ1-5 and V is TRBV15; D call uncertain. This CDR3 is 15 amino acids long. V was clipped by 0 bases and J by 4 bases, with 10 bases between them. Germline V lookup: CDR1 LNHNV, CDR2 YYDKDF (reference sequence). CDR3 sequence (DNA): TGTGCCACCAGCAGAGATCTGGGAGGGAATCAGCCCCAGCATTTT. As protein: CATSRDLGGNQPQHF. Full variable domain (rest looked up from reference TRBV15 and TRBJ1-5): DAMVIQNPRYQVTQFGKPVTLSCSQTLNHNVMYWYQQKSSQAPKLLFHYYDKDFNNEADTPDNFQSRRPNTSFCFLDIRSPGLGDTAMYLCATSRDLGGNQPQHFGDGTRLSIL.

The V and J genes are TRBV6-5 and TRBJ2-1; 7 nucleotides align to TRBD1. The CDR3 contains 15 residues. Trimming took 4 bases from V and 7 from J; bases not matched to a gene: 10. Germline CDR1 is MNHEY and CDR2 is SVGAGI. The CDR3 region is CASSSQRTGQNEQFF. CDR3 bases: TGTGCCAGCAGTTCCCAACGGACAGGTCAAAATGAGCAGTTCTTC.

The CDR3 DNA reads as TGTGCCAGCTCACCTGACACAAGCTCTGGAAACACCATATATTTT. It encodes CASSPDTSSGNTIYF. V is TRBV18 and J is TRBJ1-3; D call uncertain. Trimming removed 3 bases from V and 0 bases from J, with 9 bases in between. Per germline, CDR1 KGHSH and CDR2 LQKENI. The CDR3 sequence is 15 residues long.

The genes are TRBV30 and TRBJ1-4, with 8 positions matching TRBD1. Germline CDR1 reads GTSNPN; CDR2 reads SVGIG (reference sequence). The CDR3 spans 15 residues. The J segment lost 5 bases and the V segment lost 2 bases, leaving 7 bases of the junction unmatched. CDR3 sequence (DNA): TGTGCCTGGAGTTTAGGACAGGGACCCAATGAAAAACTGTTTTTT. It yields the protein CAWSLGQGPNEKLFF. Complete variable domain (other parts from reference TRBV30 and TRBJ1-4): SQTIHQWPATLVQPVGSPLSLECTVEGTSNPNLYWYRQAAGRGLQLLFYSVGIGQISSEVPQNLSASRPQDRQFILSSKKLLLSDSGFYLCAWSLGQGPNEKLFFGSGTQLSVL.

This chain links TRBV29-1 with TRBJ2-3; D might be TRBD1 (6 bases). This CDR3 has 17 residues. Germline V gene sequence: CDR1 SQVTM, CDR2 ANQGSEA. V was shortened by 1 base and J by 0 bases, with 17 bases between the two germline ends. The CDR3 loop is CSVEGWPGQLSTDTQYF. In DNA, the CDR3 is TGCAGCGTTGAAGGGTGGCCGGGACAACTAAGCACAGATACGCAGTATTTT.

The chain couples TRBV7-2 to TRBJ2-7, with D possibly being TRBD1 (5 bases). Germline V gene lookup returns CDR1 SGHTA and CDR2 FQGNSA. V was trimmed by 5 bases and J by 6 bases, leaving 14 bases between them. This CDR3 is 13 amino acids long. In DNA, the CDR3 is TGTGCCAGCAGCCGGGTTACAGGTGCCGAGCAGTACTTC. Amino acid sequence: CASSRVTGAEQYF.

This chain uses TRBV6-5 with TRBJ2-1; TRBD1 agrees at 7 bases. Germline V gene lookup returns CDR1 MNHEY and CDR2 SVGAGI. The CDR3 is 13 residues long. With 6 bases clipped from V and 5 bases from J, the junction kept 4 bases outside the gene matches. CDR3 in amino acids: CASSGQADNEQFF. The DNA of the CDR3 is TGTGCCAGCAGCGGACAGGCCGACAATGAGCAGTTCTTC.

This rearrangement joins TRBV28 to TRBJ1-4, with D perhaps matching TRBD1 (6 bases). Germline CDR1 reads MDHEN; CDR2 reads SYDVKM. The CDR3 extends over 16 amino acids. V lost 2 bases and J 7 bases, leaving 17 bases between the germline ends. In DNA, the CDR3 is TGTGCCAGCAGTTTACCGGCCGGGGGGGCAGCTGAAAAACTGTTTTTT. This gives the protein CASSLPAGGAAEKLFF.

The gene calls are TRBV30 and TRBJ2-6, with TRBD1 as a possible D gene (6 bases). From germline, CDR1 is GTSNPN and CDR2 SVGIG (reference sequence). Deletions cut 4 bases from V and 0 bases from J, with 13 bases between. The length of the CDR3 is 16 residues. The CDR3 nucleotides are TGTGCCTGGACAACAGGGTTGTCCTCTGGGGCCAACGTCCTGACTTTC. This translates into CAWTTGLSSGANVLTF.

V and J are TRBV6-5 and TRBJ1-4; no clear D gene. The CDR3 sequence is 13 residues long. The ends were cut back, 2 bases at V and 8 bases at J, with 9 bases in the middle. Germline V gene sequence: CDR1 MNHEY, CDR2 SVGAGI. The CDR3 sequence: CASSYTVAEKLFF. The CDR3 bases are TGTGCCAGCAGTTACACGGTCGCCGAAAAACTGTTTTTT.